Sequencing of this T cell receptor (beta chain) was carried out in a study of early T cells in non-severe SARS-CoV-2 infection. Background on the study: Sequenced bulk RNA came from whole blood that was unsorted, and chains were unpaired. Study conclusions and caveats: There was a bias toward anti-spike CD8 responses in VDJdb matching, which missed private and CD4 specificities.

Attached unique molecular identifiers marked individual cDNA molecules. TCRdb re-derived calls from the 5' RACE reads in MiXCR, one entry per CDR3 protein. The top ten hold about 4.4% of the sample, which has under 80,000 distinct CDR3 sequences, over 10% seen once. Worth noting for this clonotype: Its antigen remains unidentified.

J gave up 6 bases and V 0 bases, and 2 bases lay outside the gene matches. CDR1 and CDR2 from the germline V gene are MGHRA and YSYEKL. The CDR3 totals 14 residues. This TCR was sampled from an adult who was a healthcare worker with PCR-confirmed SARS-CoV-2 infection or an uninfected control (not recorded which). The source material was whole blood. The genes are TRBV4-1 and TRBJ1-2; 9 bases agree with TRBD1. The CDR3 DNA reads TGCGCCAGCAGCCAAGATCGGACAGGGGATGGCTACACCTTC. It codes for CASSQDRTGDGYTF.